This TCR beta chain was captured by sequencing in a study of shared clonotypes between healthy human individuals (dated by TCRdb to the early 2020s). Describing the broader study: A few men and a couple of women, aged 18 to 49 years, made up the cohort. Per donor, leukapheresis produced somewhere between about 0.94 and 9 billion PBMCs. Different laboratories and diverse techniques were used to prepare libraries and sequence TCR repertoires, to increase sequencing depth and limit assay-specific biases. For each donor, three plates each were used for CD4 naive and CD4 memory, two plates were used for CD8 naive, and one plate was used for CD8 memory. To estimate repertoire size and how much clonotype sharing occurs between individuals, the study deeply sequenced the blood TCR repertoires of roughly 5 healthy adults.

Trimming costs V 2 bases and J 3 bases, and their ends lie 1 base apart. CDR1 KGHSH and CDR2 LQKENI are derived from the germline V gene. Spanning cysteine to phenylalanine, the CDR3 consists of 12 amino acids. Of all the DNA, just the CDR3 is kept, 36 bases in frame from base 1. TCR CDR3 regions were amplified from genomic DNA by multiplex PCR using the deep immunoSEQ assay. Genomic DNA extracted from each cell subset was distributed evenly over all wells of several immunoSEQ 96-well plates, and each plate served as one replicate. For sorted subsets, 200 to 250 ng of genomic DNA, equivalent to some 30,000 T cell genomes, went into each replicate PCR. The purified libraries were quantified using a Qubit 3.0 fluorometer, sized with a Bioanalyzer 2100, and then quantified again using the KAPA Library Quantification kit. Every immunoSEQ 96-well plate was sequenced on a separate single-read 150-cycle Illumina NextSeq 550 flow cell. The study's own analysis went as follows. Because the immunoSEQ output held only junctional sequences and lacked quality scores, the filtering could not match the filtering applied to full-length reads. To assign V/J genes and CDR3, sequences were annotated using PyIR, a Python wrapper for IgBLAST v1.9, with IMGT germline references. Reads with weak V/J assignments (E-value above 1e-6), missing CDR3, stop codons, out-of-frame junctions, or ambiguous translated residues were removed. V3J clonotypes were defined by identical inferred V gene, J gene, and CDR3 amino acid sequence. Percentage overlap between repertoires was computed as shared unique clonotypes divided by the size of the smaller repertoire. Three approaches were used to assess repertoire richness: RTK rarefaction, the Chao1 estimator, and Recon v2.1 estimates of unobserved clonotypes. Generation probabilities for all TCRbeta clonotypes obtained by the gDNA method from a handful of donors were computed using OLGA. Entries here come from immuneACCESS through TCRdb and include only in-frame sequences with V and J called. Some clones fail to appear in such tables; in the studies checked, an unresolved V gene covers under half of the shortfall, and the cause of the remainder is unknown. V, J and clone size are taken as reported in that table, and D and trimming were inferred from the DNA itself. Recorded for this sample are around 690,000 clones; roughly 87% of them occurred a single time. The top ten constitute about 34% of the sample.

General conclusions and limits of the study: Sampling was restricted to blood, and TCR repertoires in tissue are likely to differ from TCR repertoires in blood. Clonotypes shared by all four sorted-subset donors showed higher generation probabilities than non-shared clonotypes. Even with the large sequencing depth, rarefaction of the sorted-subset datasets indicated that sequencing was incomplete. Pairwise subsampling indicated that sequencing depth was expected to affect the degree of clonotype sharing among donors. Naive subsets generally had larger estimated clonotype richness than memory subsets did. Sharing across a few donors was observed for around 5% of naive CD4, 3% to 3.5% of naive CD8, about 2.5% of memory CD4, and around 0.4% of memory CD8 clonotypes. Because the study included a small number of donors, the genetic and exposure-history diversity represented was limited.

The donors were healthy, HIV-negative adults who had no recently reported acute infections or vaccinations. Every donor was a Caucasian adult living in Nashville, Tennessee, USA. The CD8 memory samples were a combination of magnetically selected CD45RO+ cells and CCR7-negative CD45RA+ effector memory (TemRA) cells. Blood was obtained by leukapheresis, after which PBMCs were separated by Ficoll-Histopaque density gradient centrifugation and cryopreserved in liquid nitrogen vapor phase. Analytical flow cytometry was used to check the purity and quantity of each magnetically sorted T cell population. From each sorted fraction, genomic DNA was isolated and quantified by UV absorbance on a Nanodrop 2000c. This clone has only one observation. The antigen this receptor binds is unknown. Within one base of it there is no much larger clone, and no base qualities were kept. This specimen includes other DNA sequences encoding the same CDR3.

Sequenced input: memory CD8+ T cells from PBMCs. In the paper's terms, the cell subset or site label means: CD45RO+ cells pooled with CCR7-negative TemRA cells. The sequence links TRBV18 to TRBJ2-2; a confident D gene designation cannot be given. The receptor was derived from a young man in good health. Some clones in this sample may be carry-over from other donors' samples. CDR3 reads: CASSPDTGELFF. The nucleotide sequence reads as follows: TGTGCCAGCTCACCAGACACCGGGGAGCTGTTTTTT.